A selection of T cell receptor beta chains follows, all from one sample in a study of blood T cells in healthy people across ages. From the 5' RACE reads, TCRdb called clonotypes with MiXCR, one entry per CDR3 protein. The table includes 850,000 to 950,000 distinct CDR3 sequences, more than 25% detected once. Specimen: blood. The receptors derive from an elderly woman in good health. The CDR3 runs from the conserved cysteine through the conserved F or W. The D gene is left open where the match is weak. Clone size appears in some rows only: once, few, many, or a class for an expanded clone.

clone_size d_call j_call v_call cdr3_aa cdr3_nt
many NA TRBJ2-1 TRBV7-8 CASSPGAGSYNEQFF TGTGCCAGCAGCCCGGGGGCCGGTTCCTACAATGAGCAGTTCTTC
many TRBD2 TRBJ2-1 TRBV29-1 CSVYTGTRGEQFF TGCAGCGTGTACACCGGGACTAGGGGTGAGCAGTTCTTC
NA NA TRBJ2-3 TRBV24-1 CATSRAGSADTQYF TGTGCCACCAGTCGCGCGGGGTCGGCAGACACGCAGTATTTT
NA NA TRBJ2-3 TRBV30 CAWSRTDTQYF TGTGCCTGGAGCAGAACAGATACGCAGTATTTT
NA TRBD2 TRBJ2-3 TRBV20-1 CSAITGTSGGDTQYF TGCAGTGCCATAACCGGGACTAGCGGTGGGGATACGCAGTATTTT
many TRBD2 TRBJ2-1 TRBV7-9 CASSPKTGLENEQFF TGTGCCAGCAGCCCGAAAACGGGACTAGAGAATGAGCAGTTCTTC
many TRBD1 TRBJ2-7 TRBV12-5 CASGRDRGEQYF TGTGCTAGTGGGAGGGACAGGGGCGAGCAGTACTTC
NA NA TRBJ2-1 TRBV27 CASSFRGTSYEQFF TGTGCCAGCAGTTTTCGGGGGACGTCCTACGAGCAGTTCTTC
many NA TRBJ2-4 TRBV20-1 CSARSTAKNIQYF TGCAGTGCTAGGTCCACAGCCAAAAACATTCAGTACTTC
NA NA TRBJ1-2 TRBV7-2 CASSSTSNYGYTF TGTGCCAGCAGCTCCACCTCTAACTATGGCTACACCTTC
NA NA TRBJ2-1 TRBV7-2 CASSLGEEGRFF TGTGCCAGCAGCTTGGGGGAGGAAGGGAGGTTCTTC
NA NA TRBJ2-2 TRBV5-1 CASSLAGGGQNTGELFF TGCGCCAGCAGCTTGGCTGGGGGCGGACAGAACACCGGGGAGCTGTTTTTT
many NA TRBJ2-1 TRBV12-3/TRBV12-4 CASTLGHNEQFF TGTGCCAGCACCCTGGGGCACAATGAGCAGTTCTTC
NA NA TRBJ1-1 TRBV29-1 CSVDSSAGPNTEAFF TGCAGCGTGGACTCCTCGGCAGGGCCGAACACTGAAGCTTTCTTT
many NA TRBJ2-7 TRBV4-1 CASSQDGTRTHEQYF TGCGCCAGCAGCCAAGATGGGACCAGAACCCACGAGCAGTACTTC
once TRBD2 TRBJ2-3 TRBV5-1 CASQGTSGSTDTQYF TGCGCCAGCCAAGGCACTAGCGGGAGCACAGATACGCAGTATTTT
NA NA TRBJ1-2 TRBV6-2/TRBV6-3 CASSSGRPLGYGYTF TGTGCCAGCAGTTCCGGACGGCCCCTCGGCTATGGCTACACCTTC
many NA TRBJ2-2 TRBV6-5 CASTTVWSGELFF TGTGCCAGCACCACCGTCTGGTCCGGGGAGCTGTTTTTT
many NA TRBJ2-1 TRBV7-9 CASSLTQSSYNEQFF TGTGCCAGCAGCTTGACCCAGAGCTCCTACAATGAGCAGTTCTTC
few TRBD1 TRBJ1-6 TRBV4-3 CASSQVGQGVSPLHF TGCGCCAGCAGCCAAGTGGGACAGGGGGTATCACCCCTCCACTTT
many NA TRBJ1-1 TRBV12-3/TRBV12-4 CASSLAALMNTEAFF TGTGCCAGCAGTTTAGCCGCCTTGATGAACACTGAAGCTTTCTTT
NA NA TRBJ2-7 TRBV20-1 CSAQDGQFYEQYF TGCAGTGCTCAGGACGGGCAGTTCTACGAGCAGTACTTC
many NA TRBJ1-6 TRBV5-1 CASSLGGRRNSPLHF TGCGCCAGCAGCTTGGGGGGCCGCAGGAATTCACCCCTCCACTTT
NA TRBD1 TRBJ1-2 TRBV12-3/TRBV12-4 CASSAQGKDGYTF TGTGCCAGCAGTGCACAGGGGAAGGATGGCTACACCTTC
many NA TRBJ2-4 TRBV7-9 CASSPPGFQNIQYF TGTGCCAGCAGCCCCCCAGGGTTCCAAAACATTCAGTACTTC
many NA TRBJ2-3 TRBV20-1 CSARDSASTDTQYF TGCAGTGCTAGGGACAGTGCTAGCACAGATACGCAGTATTTT
many NA TRBJ2-3 TRBV12-3/TRBV12-4 CASSLGEADTQYF TGTGCCAGCAGTTTAGGGGAGGCAGATACGCAGTATTTT
NA NA TRBJ1-1 TRBV29-1 CSVEDPSTGSDTEAFF TGCAGCGTTGAAGATCCTTCCACAGGGTCCGACACTGAAGCTTTCTTT
NA TRBD1 TRBJ2-5 TRBV20-1 CSASGQGFWEQYF TGCAGTGCTTCGGGACAGGGCTTTTGGGAGCAGTACTTC
many NA TRBJ2-3 TRBV5-1 CASSRLGYSSTDTQYF TGCGCCAGCAGCCGCTTGGGATACAGTAGCACAGATACGCAGTATTTT
NA NA TRBJ1-2 TRBV11-2 CASSSRRTNYGYTF TGTGCCAGCAGCTCCCGACGGACTAACTATGGCTACACCTTC
NA NA TRBJ2-3 TRBV28 CASSGGGASTDTQYF TGTGCCAGCAGTGGGGGCGGGGCCTCGACAGATACGCAGTATTTT
few NA TRBJ2-2 TRBV6-2/TRBV6-3 CASSYALHTGELFF TGTGCCAGCAGTTACGCGCTACACACCGGGGAGCTGTTTTTT
NA NA TRBJ1-4 TRBV7-2 CASSFGLTSTNEKLFF TGTGCCAGCAGCTTTGGGCTAACCTCAACTAATGAAAAACTGTTTTTT
NA NA TRBJ1-5 TRBV21-1 CASSKSRTGRYSNQPQHF TGTGCCAGCAGCAAATCCCGGACAGGGCGATATAGCAATCAGCCCCAGCATTTT
NA NA TRBJ2-5 TRBV7-9 CARSKMGESGTQYF TGTGCCAGAAGCAAAATGGGGGAATCAGGGACCCAGTACTTC
NA NA TRBJ1-3 TRBV4-2 CASSQEEPSSGNTIYF TGTGCCAGCAGCCAAGAGGAACCTTCCTCTGGAAACACCATATATTTT
once TRBD2 TRBJ2-3 TRBV7-2 CASSPRAGGMGTDAQYF TGTGCCAGCAGCCCCCGAGCGGGGGGAATGGGCACAGATGCGCAGTATTTT
few TRBD1 TRBJ1-2 TRBV6-2/TRBV6-3 CASSLSDRADYGYTF TGTGCCAGCAGCCTATCGGACAGGGCGGACTATGGCTACACCTTC
many NA TRBJ2-1 TRBV10-3 CAIRDGPSGNEQFF TGTGCCATCAGGGACGGGCCCTCTGGGAATGAGCAGTTCTTC
many NA TRBJ1-4 TRBV4-3 CASSQKMSSSFAEKLFF TGCGCCAGCAGCCAAAAAATGAGTTCTAGCTTCGCTGAAAAACTGTTTTTT
NA NA TRBJ2-2 TRBV7-2 CASSLTRLTGELFF TGTGCCAGCAGCTTAACGCGACTAACCGGGGAGCTGTTTTTT
many NA TRBJ2-7 TRBV4-3 CASSSRNTAYEQYF TGCGCCAGCAGTTCAAGAAACACCGCCTACGAGCAGTACTTC
NA TRBD1 TRBJ1-5 TRBV2 CASRRGTGNQPQHF TGTGCCAGCAGGAGGGGGACAGGGAATCAGCCCCAGCATTTT
NA NA TRBJ1-2 TRBV6-2/TRBV6-3 CACSYGGRNNYGYTF TGTGCCTGCAGTTACGGAGGCAGGAATAACTATGGCTACACCTTC